Listed here are 21 T cell receptor beta chains from one sample, sequenced in a study of T-cell reconstitution after alpha-beta-depleted transplantation in children. Preparation of the TCRbeta library used unique molecular identifiers. In TCRdb, the PCR reads were re-called with MiXCR into one record per CDR3 protein. The data show 600,000 to 800,000 distinct CDR3 sequences, with roughly 13% seen just once and roughly 0.77% held by the top ten. Sequences were derived from PBMCs, sampled before TCRalphabeta/CD19-depleted stem cell transplant. All receptors come from a girl aged 2 to 9 with congenital amegakaryocytic thrombocytopenia, due to receive a stem cell transplant.

This clonotype was counted many times. This rearrangement joins TRBV5-1 to TRBJ2-1; 7 nucleotides match TRBD1. Germline V gene sequence: CDR1 SGHRS, CDR2 YFSETQ. J was trimmed by 7 bases and V by 4 bases; bases with no gene match: 14. This CDR3 has 16 amino acids. The CDR3 DNA reads as TGCGCCAGCAGCCTGGAAGTCTGGACAGGCTTTAATGAGCAGTTCTTC. Translated, it gives CASSLEVWTGFNEQFF.

This clonotype has a handful of counts. The V gene is TRBV29-1, the J gene TRBJ2-1; possible D gene TRBD2, 6 bases. Germline V gives CDR1 SQVTM, CDR2 ANQGSEA. Trimming shortened V by 6 bases and J by 4 bases, and 16 bases separated the two germline ends. This CDR3 is built from 14 residues. The CDR3 protein is CSVSGGVPYNEQFF. In DNA form, the CDR3 reads TGCAGCGTGTCAGGAGGGGTACCTTACAATGAGCAGTTCTTC.

This clonotype was counted many times. The CDR3 nucleotides read TGCGCCAGCAGCTTGGTTGGACTAGCGGATTACAATGAGCAGTTCTTC. Translation gives CASSLVGLADYNEQFF. The chain is built from TRBV5-1 and TRBJ2-1, with 10 bases matching TRBD2. The V segment lost 0 bases and the J segment 4 bases; nucleotides outside the gene matches: 4. CDR3 length equals 16 residues. Germline loops: CDR1 SGHRS, CDR2 YFSETQ.

At least ten counts were recorded for this clonotype. The chain employs TRBV15 and TRBJ1-1; D ambiguous. Trimming left V 1 base short and J 1 base short, with 7 bases between. CDR1 is LNHNV and CDR2 is YYDKDF in the germline V gene (reference sequence). This CDR3 comprises 14 residues. The CDR3, as DNA: TGTGCCACCAGCAGAGTATCCTCGAACACTGAAGCTTTCTTT. It encodes CATSRVSSNTEAFF.

The chain has TRBV6-5 and TRBJ2-7; D remains ambiguous. The germline CDR1 and CDR2 sequences are MNHEY and SVGAGI. The CDR3 covers 15 residues. The V end lost 0 bases, the J end lost 3 bases, and 12 bases lay between the germline ends. The CDR3 sequence: CASSYSSVSVYEQYF. CDR3 sequence (DNA): TGTGCCAGCAGTTACTCGTCGGTATCGGTCTACGAGCAGTACTTC.

This clonotype was seen at least ten times. CDR3 region: CASSLGRTLYSSYNEQFF. The CDR3 DNA sequence: TGCGCCAGCAGCTTGGGGAGAACCTTATATAGCTCCTACAATGAGCAGTTCTTC. The V gene is TRBV5-1, the J gene TRBJ2-1; D is unresolved. CDR1 and CDR2 (germline): SGHRS, YFSETQ. The CDR3 is 18 residues long. Deletions cut 0 bases from V and 0 bases from J, with 16 bases between.

The chain couples TRBV20-1 to TRBJ2-7, with TRBD2 matching over 9 bases. The V gene end was trimmed by 5 bases and the J gene end by 5 bases; junction bases not matched to a gene: 7. Germline CDR1 reads DFQATT; CDR2 reads SNEGSKA (reference sequence). The CDR3 has 13 residues. CDR3 bases: TGCAGTGCTTCCGGGACTAGCCTAAACGAGCAGTACTTC. Its protein product is CSASGTSLNEQYF.

This clonotype was found many times. V gene TRBV7-9 combines with J gene TRBJ2-3, with D hard to call. In germline, CDR1 is SEHNR, CDR2 FQNEAQ (reference sequence). The CDR3 loop spans 9 amino acids. V lost 10 bases and J 6 bases, leaving 5 bases between the germline ends. This CDR3 is CAIGDTQYF. CDR3 DNA sequence: TGTGCCATCGGCGATACGCAGTATTTT.

This clonotype was recorded many times. V and J are TRBV5-1 and TRBJ2-7; D is perhaps TRBD1 (5 bases). Deletions cut 3 bases from V and 2 bases from J, with 9 bases between. Germline CDR1 is SGHRS and CDR2 is YFSETQ. The CDR3 extends over 13 amino acids. CDR3 nucleotide sequence: TGCGCCAGCAGCTACCTAGGGGCCTACGAGCAGTACTTC. Translating it yields CASSYLGAYEQYF.

This clonotype occurred many times. V is TRBV29-1 and J is TRBJ1-1; TRBD1 is a possible D gene (5 bases). Trimming shortened V by 5 bases and J by 1 base, and 11 bases separated the two germline ends. CDR3 length equals 13 residues. CDR1 is SQVTM, CDR2 ANQGSEA, per germline. This CDR3 is CSVLRVANTEAFF. The CDR3 region has the DNA TGCAGCGTTCTCAGGGTAGCGAACACTGAAGCTTTCTTT.

This clonotype was observed a handful of times. CDR3 residues: CASSLSWAGDSGANVLTF. The CDR3 coding sequence is TGTGCCAGCAGCTTGTCTTGGGCAGGGGACTCTGGGGCCAACGTCCTGACTTTC. This rearrangement joins TRBV5-5 to TRBJ2-6, with a weak D call TRBD1 (6 bases). Between the trimmed V and J ends, which lost 1 base and 0 bases, there was a span of 14 bases. CDR3 length: 18 residues. The germline CDR1 and CDR2 sequences are SGHKS and YYEKEE (reference sequence). The full variable domain, with the rest looked up from reference TRBV5-5 and TRBJ2-6, is DAGVTQSPTHLIKTRGQQVTLRCSPISGHKSVSWYQQVLGQGPQFIFQYYEKEERGRGNFPDRFSARQFPNYSSELNVNALLLGDSALYLCASSLSWAGDSGANVLTFGAGSRLTVL.

This clonotype has a handful of counts. The V gene is TRBV11-1, the J gene TRBJ2-1; 7 bases fit TRBD2. Germline assignment: CDR1 SGHAT and CDR2 FQDESV (reference sequence). CDR3 size: 21 residues. V lost 2 bases to trimming and J lost 0 bases; unmatched junction nucleotides: 19. The CDR3 sequence is CASSLPRSGSPIFSSYNEQFF. The CDR3 nucleotides are TGTGCCAGCAGCTTACCCCGTAGCGGGTCCCCTATATTCAGCTCCTACAATGAGCAGTTCTTC.

This clonotype was counted at least ten times. This chain joins TRBV20-1 and TRBJ2-1, with TRBD2 matching 11 bases. V shed 5 bases and J 10 bases; nucleotides not matched to a gene: 22. Looked up from germline, CDR1 is DFQATT and CDR2 is SNEGSKA (reference sequence). The CDR3 runs 18 residues. CDR3 DNA sequence: TGCAGTGCTGGTACCGGGACTAGCGGTTGGGGCGGCTTAAGCGAGCAGTTCTTC. Amino acids: CSAGTGTSGWGGLSEQFF.

This clonotype occurred many times. This chain links TRBV6-5 with TRBJ1-1; no clear D. From germline, CDR1 is MNHEY and CDR2 SVGAGI. The germline V and J ends were trimmed by 0 bases and 7 bases, with 9 bases remaining between them. The CDR3 extends over 13 amino acids. The CDR3 region is CASSYSSGIEAFF. The CDR3 DNA sequence: TGTGCCAGCAGTTACTCGAGTGGAATTGAAGCTTTCTTT.

This clonotype has a handful of counts. This chain links TRBV30 with TRBJ2-1; D is uncertain. CDR1 and CDR2 from the germline V gene are GTSNPN and SVGIG (reference sequence). Trimming removed 4 bases at V and 2 bases at J, with 3 bases between. The CDR3 consists of 11 residues. The CDR3 here is CAWNTYNEQFF. For the CDR3, the DNA is TGTGCCTGGAATACCTACAATGAGCAGTTCTTC.

Details on this clonotype: A read error is possible here, since a much larger clone lies one base away. This CDR3 fails to terminate in the conserved phenylalanine or tryptophan, so it likely reflects a read error. The DNA of the CDR3 is TGTGCCAGCAGCCGCGACATTTACCAAGAGACCCAGTACTAC. Encoded protein: CASSRDIYQETQYY. This chain connects TRBV7-2 to TRBJ2-5; D gene unclear. Germline CDR1 SGHTA, CDR2 FQGNSA. The CDR3 sequence is 14 residues long. The V gene lost 5 bases and the J gene lost 0 bases, with 10 bases spanning the gap.

In this sample, this clonotype turned up many times. The J gene is TRBJ2-1, the V gene TRBV5-1; unclear D gene. CDR3 size: 13 residues. V was cut by 5 bases and J by 0 bases, with 6 bases left in between. Looked up from germline, CDR1 is SGHRS and CDR2 is YFSETQ. The CDR3 DNA reads as TGCGCCAGCAGGTCTGACTCCTACAATGAGCAGTTCTTC. It specifies CASRSDSYNEQFF.

There are many counts of this clonotype. The V gene is TRBV20-1, the J gene TRBJ2-1; no firm D call. The CDR3 length is 15 residues. The V and J ends lost 3 bases and 7 bases respectively, with 19 bases between them. Per the germline V gene, CDR1 is DFQATT and CDR2 is SNEGSKA (reference sequence). CDR3: CSASHSLYPGNEQFF. DNA of the CDR3: TGCAGTGCTAGCCACTCCCTCTACCCTGGGAATGAGCAGTTCTTC.

In this sample, this clonotype turned up a few times. The rearrangement uses TRBV2 and TRBJ2-3; tentative D call: TRBD1 (5 bases). The V gene's germline CDR1 is SNHLY and CDR2 FYNNEI. This CDR3 is 14 amino acids long. Deletions cut 4 bases from V and 1 base from J, with 9 bases between. This CDR3 reads CASSGWGRTDTQYF. The CDR3 DNA sequence: TGTGCCAGCAGTGGCTGGGGCCGCACAGATACGCAGTATTTT.

This clonotype was counted between two and nine times. V usage is TRBV10-3 and J usage is TRBJ2-3, with 9 nucleotides matching TRBD2. The CDR3 covers 17 residues. The V gene's germline CDR1 is ENHRY and CDR2 SYGVKD. The junction had 12 bases not matched to a gene; V was cut back by 6 bases and J by 2 bases. The CDR3 region is CAISARGGRDVTDTQYF. The CDR3 DNA reads TGTGCCATCAGCGCCCGGGGCGGGAGGGATGTCACAGATACGCAGTATTTT.

This clonotype was counted ten times or more. The rearrangement uses TRBV28 and TRBJ2-7; the match to TRBD1 covers 7 bases. CDR1 is MDHEN and CDR2 is SYDVKM in the germline V gene. After removal of 4 bases from V and 3 bases from J, the junction contained 15 bases not matched to a gene. This CDR3 is 17 amino acids long. In DNA form, the CDR3 reads TGTGCCAGCAGTTCCAATACCGACAGGGACGAGGGCTACGAGCAGTACTTC. This encodes CASSSNTDRDEGYEQYF.